The rows below give T cell receptor beta chains drawn from one sample of a study of blood T cells in healthy people across ages. TCRdb reprocessed the 5' RACE reads via MiXCR and lists one record per CDR3 protein. The sample has hundreds of thousands of distinct CDR3 sequences; more than 40% are singletons. The sequenced sample consisted of blood. The receptors were sampled from a woman aged 60-75 years in good health. Each CDR3 is given without its conserved first and last residue.

j_gene: TRBJ2-1; v_gene: TRBV7-8; CDR3aa: ASSLASSGLNNEQF
j_gene: TRBJ2-5; v_gene: TRBV7-9; CDR3aa: ASSGPPGIQETQY
j_gene: TRBJ2-2; v_gene: TRBV2; CDR3aa: ASRGALNTGELF
j_gene: TRBJ2-5; v_gene: TRBV11-1; CDR3aa: ASSFPRTSGQQETQY
j_gene: TRBJ2-1; v_gene: TRBV7-8; CDR3aa: ASSFTVAYNEQF
j_gene: TRBJ1-5; v_gene: TRBV6-2/TRBV6-3; CDR3aa: ASSYDSIGLQH
j_gene: TRBJ1-2; v_gene: TRBV7-9; CDR3aa: ASSYNYRENYGYT
j_gene: TRBJ1-2; v_gene: TRBV7-9; CDR3aa: ASSLLGVSENYGYT
j_gene: TRBJ1-2; v_gene: TRBV12-3/TRBV12-4; CDR3aa: ASSFWAYGYT
j_gene: TRBJ2-3; v_gene: TRBV6-2/TRBV6-3; CDR3aa: ASSSRVSTDTQY
j_gene: TRBJ1-2; v_gene: TRBV24-1; CDR3aa: ATSDDTDNYGYT
j_gene: TRBJ2-3; v_gene: TRBV7-9; CDR3aa: ASWPGGATDTQY
j_gene: TRBJ1-2; v_gene: TRBV28; CDR3aa: ASSPGQLNYGYT
j_gene: TRBJ2-7; v_gene: TRBV21-1; CDR3aa: ASVLRDSPPQKTYEQY
j_gene: TRBJ2-7; v_gene: TRBV20-1; CDR3aa: SARTSSASNEQY
j_gene: TRBJ2-3; v_gene: TRBV29-1; CDR3aa: SVAKGLAGADTQY
j_gene: -; v_gene: TRBV27; CDR3aa: ASSPGYSYEQY
j_gene: TRBJ2-1; v_gene: TRBV4-1; CDR3aa: ASSQGTAGASYNEQF
j_gene: -; v_gene: TRBV27; CDR3aa: ASSRRLAGGYEQY
j_gene: TRBJ2-5; v_gene: TRBV11-2; CDR3aa: ASSLAGRPAQY
j_gene: -; v_gene: TRBV5-1; CDR3aa: ASSELRAYEQY
j_gene: TRBJ1-6; v_gene: TRBV10-3; CDR3aa: AISERGNLSPLH
j_gene: TRBJ1-2; v_gene: TRBV7-2; CDR3aa: ASSSQGGVFDYGYT
j_gene: TRBJ2-7; v_gene: TRBV27; CDR3aa: ASSLSRGTTYEQY
j_gene: TRBJ1-6; v_gene: TRBV7-2; CDR3aa: ASSFGQMGSYNSPLH
j_gene: TRBJ2-4; v_gene: TRBV28; CDR3aa: ASADREIQY
j_gene: TRBJ1-5; v_gene: TRBV30; CDR3aa: AWTDGVSGQPQH
j_gene: TRBJ2-3; v_gene: TRBV7-2; CDR3aa: ASSLGITDTQY
j_gene: -; v_gene: TRBV29-1; CDR3aa: SVGENEQY
j_gene: TRBJ2-7; v_gene: TRBV6-2/TRBV6-3; CDR3aa: ASNSGGGYEQY
j_gene: TRBJ2-1; v_gene: TRBV12-3/TRBV12-4; CDR3aa: ASTNGGTSGRLSYNEQF
j_gene: TRBJ2-6; v_gene: TRBV10-3; CDR3aa: AIRDRGSGANVLT
j_gene: TRBJ2-1; v_gene: TRBV28; CDR3aa: ASREQGSSYNEQF
j_gene: TRBJ2-7; v_gene: TRBV2; CDR3aa: ASRGLVGSYEQY
j_gene: TRBJ2-7; v_gene: TRBV5-1; CDR3aa: ASSLGTGGPYEQY
j_gene: TRBJ2-2; v_gene: TRBV5-8; CDR3aa: ASSWWIAGDNTGELF
j_gene: TRBJ1-6; v_gene: TRBV12-3/TRBV12-4; CDR3aa: ASQTGESPLH
j_gene: TRBJ2-3; v_gene: TRBV20-1; CDR3aa: SAPGGTGGPDTQY
j_gene: TRBJ1-1; v_gene: TRBV7-9; CDR3aa: ASSPVAGATEAF
j_gene: TRBJ1-1; v_gene: TRBV2; CDR3aa: ASSTDRNTEAF
j_gene: TRBJ1-2; v_gene: TRBV20-1; CDR3aa: SARGARGLRYGYT
j_gene: TRBJ2-3; v_gene: TRBV7-3; CDR3aa: ASSFRAVTDTQY